There are a few counts of the clone carrying this T cell receptor beta chain. The antigen is unknown. This entry is derived from a study of T cell repertoires in cytomegalovirus infection. TCRdb re-derived calls from the reads in MiXCR, one entry per CDR3 protein. The sample records 200,000 to 300,000 distinct CDR3 sequences, roughly 15% being singletons. Findings and limits, study-wide: Individuals carrying CMV plus the relevant HLA were identified by cumulative frequency of public TCR beta families.

The CDR3 runs 14 residues. Germline loops: CDR1 DFQATT, CDR2 SNEGSKA (reference sequence). Trimming took 6 bases from V and 5 from J; bases not matched to a gene: 7. The source of this sequence is a human donor in good health (CMV status not recorded). Some clones in this sample may be carry-over from other donors' samples. This rearrangement joins TRBV20-1 to TRBJ2-2; 9 bases fit TRBD1. The sequencing sample was made of PBMCs. The CDR3 DNA follows: TGCAGTGCGTGGGACAGGGCAGAGACCGGGGAGCTGTTTTTT. Encoded protein: CSAWDRAETGELFF.